This T cell receptor beta chain is drawn from a study of blood T cell repertoires in COVID-19. CDR1 and CDR2 (germline): SNHLY, FYNNEI. The CDR3 totals 12 residues. Trimming took 6 bases from V and 4 from J, leaving 7 bases between them. Authors' analysis steps: By means of reference gene primer amplification, nucleated cell counts were estimated. Assay: immunoSEQ multiplex PCR; the TCRdb copy retains only in-frame clones and omits some. D and trimming were read from the DNA, whereas the V and J calls and clone size are those reported in that table. The sample lists a few hundred thousand clones, approximately 80% occurring once. Categorization into cohorts depended on clinical history that participants reported.

The TCR comes from a woman in her thirties or forties with acute COVID-19. The chain employs TRBV2 and TRBJ1-3; D may be TRBD1 (5 bases). Sequencing was performed on PBMCs or T cells enriched from blood (not recorded which). CDR3 in amino acids: CASRGLGNTIYF. CDR3 nucleotide sequence: TGTGCCAGCAGGGGACTGGGAAACACCATATATTTT.